The 10 T cell receptor beta chains presented below share a single source sample, sequenced in a study of blood T cell repertoires in COVID-19. Assay: immunoSEQ multiplex PCR; the TCRdb copy retains only in-frame clones and omits some. Of 150,000 to 200,000 clones detected, approximately 87% appear once; the ten largest clones hold more than 3%. Sequencing used peripheral blood. The receptor source for this set is an older woman with acute or convalescent COVID-19.

The sample holds a few counts of this clone. The rearrangement joins TRBV2 to TRBJ1-2, with 8 bases fitting TRBD1. The CDR3 has 13 residues. Germline CDR1 SNHLY, CDR2 FYNNEI. Unmatched junction bases numbered 1, after V lost 4 bases and J lost 3 bases. The CDR3 loop reads CASSADRDYGYTF. The CDR3 nucleotides read TGTGCCAGCAGTGCGGACAGGGACTATGGCTACACCTTC.

The rearrangement uses TRBV29-1 and TRBJ1-5; 8 bases line up with TRBD1. The CDR3 sequence is 13 residues long. Trimming cost V 5 bases and J 5 bases; bases outside gene matches: 5. Germline lookup yields CDR1 SQVTM and CDR2 ANQGSEA. The CDR3 coding sequence is TGCAGCGTTCGTGCAGGGGGCGATCAGCCCCAGCATTTT. It yields the protein CSVRAGGDQPQHF.

The chain combines TRBV2 with TRBJ1-3, with TRBD1 matching 8 bases. The CDR3 length is 14 residues. CDR1 is SNHLY and CDR2 is FYNNEI in the germline V gene. Losses at the gene ends were 3 bases for V and 5 bases for J; bases not matched to a gene: 3. The CDR3 protein is CASSDPRGRNTIYF. The CDR3 nucleotides read TGTGCCAGCAGTGATCCCAGGGGGCGAAACACCATATATTTT.

The genes are TRBV21-1 and TRBJ2-5; TRBD2, the table's D call, was not compared with the DNA. TRBV21-1 is tagged as a pseudogene. This CDR3 spans 15 amino acids. DNA for the CDR3: TGTGCCAGCAGCACGGGGACTAGCGCCCAAGAGACCCAGTACTTC. It specifies CASSTGTSAQETQYF.

The chain recombines TRBV9 with TRBJ2-7; D perhaps matches TRBD1 (6 bases). CDR1 SGDLS and CDR2 YYNGEE come from the germline V gene. The length of the CDR3 is 15 residues. Trimming removed 0 bases at V and 2 bases at J, with 12 bases between. The chain's CDR3 is CASSVGQEGAYEQYF. DNA of the CDR3: TGTGCCAGCAGCGTAGGTCAAGAGGGGGCCTACGAGCAGTACTTC.

The chain has TRBV7-9 and TRBJ1-3, with a possible D match to TRBD1 (5 bases). Germline loops: CDR1 SEHNR, CDR2 FQNEAQ (reference sequence). The CDR3 covers 14 residues. V dropped 0 bases and J dropped 3 bases, with 6 bases sitting between them. DNA of the CDR3: TGTGCCAGCAGCTTAGCAGGGGTTGGAAACACCATATATTTT. Encoded protein: CASSLAGVGNTIYF.

V and J are TRBV14 and TRBJ2-7; 10 bases line up with TRBD2. Germline V gives CDR1 SGHDN, CDR2 FVKESK. The CDR3 runs to 13 residues. The J segment lost 9 bases and the V segment lost 1 base, leaving 3 bases of the junction unmatched. The CDR3 here is CASSQGGLAVQYF. CDR3 DNA sequence: TGTGCCAGCAGCCAAGGAGGACTAGCGGTGCAGTACTTC.

The chain employs TRBV6-2 or TRBV6-3 and TRBJ2-3, with TRBD2 matching 8 bases. V was pared by 6 bases and J by 5 bases, with 7 bases of the junction left unmatched. CDR1 and CDR2 (germline): MNHEY, SVGEGT. This CDR3 contains 14 residues. CDR3 sequence (DNA): TGTGCCAGCAGCCTCGGGGGGGGTAGAGATACGCAGTATTTT. Protein: CASSLGGGRDTQYF.

The chain recombines TRBV20-1 with TRBJ2-5; 7 nucleotides line up with TRBD2. Germline trimming cut 3 bases from V and 1 base from J; bases unmatched to any gene: 5. The V gene's germline CDR1 is DFQATT and CDR2 SNEGSKA (reference sequence). The CDR3 has 14 amino acids. The CDR3 DNA sequence: TGCAGTGCTAGTCCGGGAGGTACCCAAGAGACCCAGTACTTC. Protein sequence: CSASPGGTQETQYF.

This chain connects TRBV4-3 to TRBJ2-3; 10 positions agree with TRBD2. Germline loops: CDR1 LGHNA, CDR2 YSLEER. V was pared by 4 bases and J by 4 bases, with 11 bases of the junction left unmatched. The CDR3 runs 17 residues. The CDR3 reads CASSLRRLAGFADTQYF. In nucleotides, the CDR3 is TGCGCCAGCAGCCTCCGCCGACTAGCGGGTTTTGCAGATACGCAGTATTTT.